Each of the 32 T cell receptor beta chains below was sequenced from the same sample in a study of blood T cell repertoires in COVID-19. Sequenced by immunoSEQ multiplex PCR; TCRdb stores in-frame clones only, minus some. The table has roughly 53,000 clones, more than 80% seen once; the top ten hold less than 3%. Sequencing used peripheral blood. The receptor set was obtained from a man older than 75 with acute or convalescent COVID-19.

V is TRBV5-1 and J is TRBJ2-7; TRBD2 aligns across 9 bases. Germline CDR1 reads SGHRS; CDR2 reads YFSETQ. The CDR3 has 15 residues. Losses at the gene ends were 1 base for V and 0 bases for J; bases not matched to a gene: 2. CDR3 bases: TGCGCCAGCAGCTTGTTAGCGGGGGCCTCCTACGAGCAGTACTTC. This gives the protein CASSLLAGASYEQYF. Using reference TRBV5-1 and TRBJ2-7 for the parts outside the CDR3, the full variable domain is KAGVTQTPRYLIKTRGQQVTLSCSPISGHRSVSWYQQTPGQGLQFLFEYFSETQRNKGNFPGRFSGRQFSNSRSEMNVSTLELGDSALYLCASSLLAGASYEQYFGPGTRLTVT.

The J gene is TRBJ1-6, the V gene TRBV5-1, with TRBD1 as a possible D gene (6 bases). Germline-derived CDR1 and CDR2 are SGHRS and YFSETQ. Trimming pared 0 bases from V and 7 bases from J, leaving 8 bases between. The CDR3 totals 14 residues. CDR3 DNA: TGCGCCAGCAGCTTGGACAGGGCAAATTCACCCCTCCACTTT. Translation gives CASSLDRANSPLHF.

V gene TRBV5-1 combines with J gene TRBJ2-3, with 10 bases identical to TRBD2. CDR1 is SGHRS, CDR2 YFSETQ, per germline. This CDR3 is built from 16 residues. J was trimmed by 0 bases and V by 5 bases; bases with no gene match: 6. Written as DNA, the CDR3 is TGCGCCAGCAGATCCGGACTAGCGGAGAGCACAGATACGCAGTATTTT. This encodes CASRSGLAESTDTQYF.

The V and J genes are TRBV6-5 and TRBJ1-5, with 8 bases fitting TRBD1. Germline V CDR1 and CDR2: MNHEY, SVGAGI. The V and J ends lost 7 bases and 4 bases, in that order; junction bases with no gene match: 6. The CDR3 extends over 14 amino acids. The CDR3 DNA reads TGTGCCAGCAAGGTCAGGGGGCTAAATCAGCCCCAGCATTTT. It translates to CASKVRGLNQPQHF.

In nucleotides, the CDR3 is TGTGCCAGCAGCTTAAGAGAGAAGGGACTAGCGGGGACAGATACGCAGTATTTT. Its translation: CASSLREKGLAGTDTQYF. V is TRBV7-9 and J is TRBJ2-3, with TRBD2 matching 13 bases. Germline V gives CDR1 SEHNR, CDR2 FQNEAQ (reference sequence). V trimming: 2 bases; J trimming: 3 bases; junction bases outside the gene matches: 8. The CDR3 has 18 residues.

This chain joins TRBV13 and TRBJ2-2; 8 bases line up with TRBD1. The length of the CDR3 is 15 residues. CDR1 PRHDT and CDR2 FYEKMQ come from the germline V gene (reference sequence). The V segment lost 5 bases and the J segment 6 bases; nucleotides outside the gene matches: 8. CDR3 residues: CASSPGTGRPGELFF. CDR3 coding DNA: TGTGCCAGCAGCCCGGGGACAGGAAGGCCCGGGGAGCTGTTTTTT.

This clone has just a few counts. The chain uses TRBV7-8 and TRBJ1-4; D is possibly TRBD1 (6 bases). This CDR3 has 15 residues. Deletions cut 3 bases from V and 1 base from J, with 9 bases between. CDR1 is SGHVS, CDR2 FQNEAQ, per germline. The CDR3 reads CASSFQGRTNEKLFF. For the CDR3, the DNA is TGTGCCAGCAGCTTCCAGGGGAGAACTAATGAAAAACTGTTTTTT.

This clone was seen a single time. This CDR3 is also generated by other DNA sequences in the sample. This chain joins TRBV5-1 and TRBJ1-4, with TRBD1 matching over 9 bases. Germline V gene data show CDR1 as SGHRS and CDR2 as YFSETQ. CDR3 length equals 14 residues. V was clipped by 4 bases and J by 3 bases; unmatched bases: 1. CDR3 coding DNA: TGCGCCAGCAGCCGGGACAGGGCTAATGAAAAACTGTTTTTT. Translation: CASSRDRANEKLFF. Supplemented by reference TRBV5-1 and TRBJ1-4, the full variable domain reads KAGVTQTPRYLIKTRGQQVTLSCSPISGHRSVSWYQQTPGQGLQFLFEYFSETQRNKGNFPGRFSGRQFSNSRSEMNVSTLELGDSALYLCASSRDRANEKLFFGSGTQLSVL.

The CDR3 DNA reads TGTGCCAGCAGCCAAAGGGGGGGGCCGGAGACCCAGTACTTC. This sequence encodes CASSQRGGPETQYF. This rearrangement joins TRBV13 to TRBJ2-5; D is possibly TRBD2 (7 bases). V was shortened by 5 bases and J by 5 bases, with 15 bases between the two germline ends. The germline gives CDR1 PRHDT, CDR2 FYEKMQ (reference sequence). The CDR3 covers 14 residues.

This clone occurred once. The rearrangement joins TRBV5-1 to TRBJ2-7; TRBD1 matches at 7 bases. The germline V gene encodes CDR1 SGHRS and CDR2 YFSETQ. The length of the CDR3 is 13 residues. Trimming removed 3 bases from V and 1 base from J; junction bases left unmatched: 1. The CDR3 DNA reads TGCGCCAGCAGCTGGACAGGTTCCTACGAGCAGTACTTC. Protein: CASSWTGSYEQYF. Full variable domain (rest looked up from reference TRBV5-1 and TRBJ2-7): KAGVTQTPRYLIKTRGQQVTLSCSPISGHRSVSWYQQTPGQGLQFLFEYFSETQRNKGNFPGRFSGRQFSNSRSEMNVSTLELGDSALYLCASSWTGSYEQYFGPGTRLTVT.

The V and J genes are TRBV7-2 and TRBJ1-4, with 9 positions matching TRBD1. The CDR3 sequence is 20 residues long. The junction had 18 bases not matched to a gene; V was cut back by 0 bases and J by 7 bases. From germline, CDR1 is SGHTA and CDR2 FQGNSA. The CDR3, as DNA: TGTGCCAGCAGCTTAGCGGTCTTGCCGACAGGGGGTCGACGGGGTGAAAAACTGTTTTTT. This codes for CASSLAVLPTGGRRGEKLFF.

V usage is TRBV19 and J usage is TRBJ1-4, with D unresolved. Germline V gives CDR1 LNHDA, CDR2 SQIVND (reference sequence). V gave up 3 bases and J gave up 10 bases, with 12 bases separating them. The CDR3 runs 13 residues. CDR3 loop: CASSISRQVKLFF. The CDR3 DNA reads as TGTGCCAGTAGTATCTCTCGGCAGGTAAAACTGTTTTTT.

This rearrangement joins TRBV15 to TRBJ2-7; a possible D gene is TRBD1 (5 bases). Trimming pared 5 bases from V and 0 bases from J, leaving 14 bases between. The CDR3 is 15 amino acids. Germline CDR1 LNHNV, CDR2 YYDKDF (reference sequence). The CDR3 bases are TGTGCCACCAGCCTGGCAGGGATTCTCTCCTACGAGCAGTACTTC. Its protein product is CATSLAGILSYEQYF.

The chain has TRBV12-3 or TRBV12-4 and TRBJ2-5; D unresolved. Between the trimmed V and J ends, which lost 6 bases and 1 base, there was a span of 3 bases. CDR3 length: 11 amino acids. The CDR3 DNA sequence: TGTGCCAGCAGCATCCAAGAGACCCAGTACTTC. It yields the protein CASSIQETQYF.

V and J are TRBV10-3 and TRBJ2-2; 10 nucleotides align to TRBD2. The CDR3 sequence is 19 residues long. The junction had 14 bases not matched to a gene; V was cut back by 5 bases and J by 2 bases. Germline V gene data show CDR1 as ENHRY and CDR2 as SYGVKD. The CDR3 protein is CAISQRGGPGSRNTGELFF. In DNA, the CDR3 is TGTGCCATCAGTCAGCGGGGGGGCCCTGGGTCCCGTAACACCGGGGAGCTGTTTTTT.

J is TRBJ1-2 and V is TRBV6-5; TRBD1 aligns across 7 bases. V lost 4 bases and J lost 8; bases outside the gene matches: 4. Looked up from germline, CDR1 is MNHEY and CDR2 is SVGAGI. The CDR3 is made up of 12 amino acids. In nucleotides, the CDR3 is TGTGCCAGCAGTTCGACAGGGTCCGGCTACACCTTC. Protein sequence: CASSSTGSGYTF.

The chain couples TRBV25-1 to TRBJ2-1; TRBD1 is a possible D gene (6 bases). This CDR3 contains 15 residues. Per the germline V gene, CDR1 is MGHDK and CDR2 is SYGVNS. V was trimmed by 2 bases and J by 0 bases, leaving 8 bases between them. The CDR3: CASSEQGSSYNEQFF. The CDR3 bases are TGTGCCAGCAGTGAACAGGGGAGCTCCTACAATGAGCAGTTCTTC. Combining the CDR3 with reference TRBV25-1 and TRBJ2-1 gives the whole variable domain EADIYQTPRYLVIGTGKKITLECSQTMGHDKMYWYQQDPGMELHLIHYSYGVNSTEKGDLSSESTVSRIRTEHFPLTLESARPSHTSQYLCASSEQGSSYNEQFFGPGTRLTVL.

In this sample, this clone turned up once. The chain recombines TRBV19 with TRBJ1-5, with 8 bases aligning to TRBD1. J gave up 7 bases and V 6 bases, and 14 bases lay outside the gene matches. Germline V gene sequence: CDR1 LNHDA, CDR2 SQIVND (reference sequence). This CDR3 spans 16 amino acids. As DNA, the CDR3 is TGTGCCAGTAGCGGTAGACGACAGGGGAGTTTGCAGCCCCAGCATTTT. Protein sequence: CASSGRRQGSLQPQHF.

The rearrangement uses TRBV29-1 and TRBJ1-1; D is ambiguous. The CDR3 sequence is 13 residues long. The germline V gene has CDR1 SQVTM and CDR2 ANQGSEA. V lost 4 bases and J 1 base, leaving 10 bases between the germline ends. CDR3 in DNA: TGCAGCGTTGGCCGGGATTGGAACACTGAAGCTTTCTTT. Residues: CSVGRDWNTEAFF.

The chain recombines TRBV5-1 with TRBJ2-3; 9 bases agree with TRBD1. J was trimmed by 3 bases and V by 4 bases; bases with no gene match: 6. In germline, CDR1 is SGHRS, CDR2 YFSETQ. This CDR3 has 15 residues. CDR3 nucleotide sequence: TGCGCCAGCAGCATCGGACAGGGGAGGACAGATACGCAGTATTTT. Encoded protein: CASSIGQGRTDTQYF.

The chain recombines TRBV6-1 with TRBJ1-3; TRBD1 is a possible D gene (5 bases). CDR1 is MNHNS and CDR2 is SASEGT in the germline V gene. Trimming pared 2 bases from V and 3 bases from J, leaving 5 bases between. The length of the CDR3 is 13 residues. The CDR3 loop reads CASSEQGGNTIYF. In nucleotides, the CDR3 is TGTGCCAGCAGTGAACAGGGTGGAAACACCATATATTTT.

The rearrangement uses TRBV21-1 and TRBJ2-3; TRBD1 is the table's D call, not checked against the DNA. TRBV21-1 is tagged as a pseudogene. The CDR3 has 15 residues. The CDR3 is CASFFRVTSTDTQYF. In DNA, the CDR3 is TGTGCCTCTTTTTTCAGGGTTACAAGCACAGATACGCAGTATTTT.

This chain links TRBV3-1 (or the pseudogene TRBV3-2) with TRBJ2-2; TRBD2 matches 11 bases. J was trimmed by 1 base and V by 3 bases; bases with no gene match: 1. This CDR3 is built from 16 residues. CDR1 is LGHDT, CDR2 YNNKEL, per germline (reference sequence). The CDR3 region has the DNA TGTGCCAGCAGCCACCTAGCGGGGGGGAACACCGGGGAGCTGTTTTTT. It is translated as CASSHLAGGNTGELFF.

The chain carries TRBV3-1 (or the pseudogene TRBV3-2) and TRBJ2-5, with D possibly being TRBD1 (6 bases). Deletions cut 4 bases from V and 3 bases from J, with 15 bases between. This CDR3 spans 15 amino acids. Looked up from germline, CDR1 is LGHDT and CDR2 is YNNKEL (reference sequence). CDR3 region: CASSLPDRPEETQYF. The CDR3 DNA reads TGTGCCAGCAGCCTTCCCGACAGGCCCGAAGAGACCCAGTACTTC.

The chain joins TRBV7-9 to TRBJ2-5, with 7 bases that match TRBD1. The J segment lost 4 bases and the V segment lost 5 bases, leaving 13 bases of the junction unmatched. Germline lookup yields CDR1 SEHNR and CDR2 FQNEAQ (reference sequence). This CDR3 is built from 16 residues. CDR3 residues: CASSQKGDSLLETQYF. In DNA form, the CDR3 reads TGTGCCAGCAGCCAAAAAGGGGACAGTCTCTTAGAGACCCAGTACTTC.

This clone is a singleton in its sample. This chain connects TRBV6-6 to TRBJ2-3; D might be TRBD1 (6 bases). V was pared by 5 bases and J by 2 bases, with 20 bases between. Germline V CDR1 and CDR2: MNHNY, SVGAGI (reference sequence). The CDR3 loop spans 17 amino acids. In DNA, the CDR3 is TGTGCCAGCAGTCCCTCCCGGGACAACGGCCTCACAGATACGCAGTATTTT. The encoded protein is CASSPSRDNGLTDTQYF.

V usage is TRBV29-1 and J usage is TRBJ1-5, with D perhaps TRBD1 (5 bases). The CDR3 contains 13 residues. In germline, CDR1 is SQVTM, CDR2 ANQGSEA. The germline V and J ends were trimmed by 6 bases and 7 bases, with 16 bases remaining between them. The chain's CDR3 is CSVADSSNQPQHF. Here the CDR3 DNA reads TGCAGCGTGGCCGACAGCTCGAACCAGCCCCAGCATTTT.

DNA for the CDR3: TGTGCCAGCCGGCCCCTGGGGGGAACAGATACGCAGTATTTT. This gives the protein CASRPLGGTDTQYF. The J gene is TRBJ2-3, the V gene TRBV25-1, with D possibly matching TRBD2 (6 bases). The V end was cut by 8 bases, the J end by 3 bases, with 15 bases between. The CDR3 is 14 amino acids. Germline lookup yields CDR1 MGHDK and CDR2 SYGVNS.

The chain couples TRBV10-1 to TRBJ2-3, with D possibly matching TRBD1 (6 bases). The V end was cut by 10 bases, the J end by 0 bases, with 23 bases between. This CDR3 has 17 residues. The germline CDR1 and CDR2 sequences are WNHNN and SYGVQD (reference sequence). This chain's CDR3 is CATEIRDTHSSTDTQYF. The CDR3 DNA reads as TGCGCCACCGAAATTCGGGACACTCACTCGAGCACAGATACGCAGTATTTT.

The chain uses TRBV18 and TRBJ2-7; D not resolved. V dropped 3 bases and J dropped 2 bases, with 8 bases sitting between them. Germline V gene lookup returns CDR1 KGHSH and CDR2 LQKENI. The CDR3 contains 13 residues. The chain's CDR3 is CASSPMETYEQYF. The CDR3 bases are TGTGCCAGCTCACCGATGGAGACCTACGAGCAGTACTTC.

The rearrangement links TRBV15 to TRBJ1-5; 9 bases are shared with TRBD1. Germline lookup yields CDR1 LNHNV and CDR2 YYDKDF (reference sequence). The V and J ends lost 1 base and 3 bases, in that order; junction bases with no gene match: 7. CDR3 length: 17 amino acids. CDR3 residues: CATSRGGTGSINQPQHF. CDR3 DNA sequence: TGTGCCACCAGCAGAGGAGGGACAGGGTCGATCAATCAGCCCCAGCATTTT.

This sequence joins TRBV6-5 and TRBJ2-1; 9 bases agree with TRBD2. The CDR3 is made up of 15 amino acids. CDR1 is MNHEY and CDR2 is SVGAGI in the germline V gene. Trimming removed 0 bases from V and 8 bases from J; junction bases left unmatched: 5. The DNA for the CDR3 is TGTGCCAGCAGTTACTCGGCGGGGGGGCAGGATGAGCAGTTCTTC. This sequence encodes CASSYSAGGQDEQFF.